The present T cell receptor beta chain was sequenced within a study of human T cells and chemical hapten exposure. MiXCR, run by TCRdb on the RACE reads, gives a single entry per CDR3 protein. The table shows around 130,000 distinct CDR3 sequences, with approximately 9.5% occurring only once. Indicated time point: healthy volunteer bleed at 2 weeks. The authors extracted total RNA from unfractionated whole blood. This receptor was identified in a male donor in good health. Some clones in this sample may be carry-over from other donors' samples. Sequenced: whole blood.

CDR3 residues: CASSQGNHAGEQYF. The CDR3 DNA reads as TGCGCCAGCAGCCAAGGGAACCACGCGGGAGAGCAGTACTTC. The chain has TRBV4-3 and TRBJ2-7, with TRBD2 as a possible D gene (6 bases). In germline, CDR1 is LGHNA, CDR2 YSLEER. The V and J ends lost 1 base and 7 bases respectively, with 14 bases between them. The CDR3 loop spans 14 amino acids.